These 5 T cell receptor beta chains originate from one sample sequenced in a study of tumor and adjacent non-tumor tissue in lung cancer. TCRbeta libraries were built with three rounds of nested PCR, modified from ARM-PCR. TCRdb itself ran the multiplex PCR reads through MiXCR, one entry per CDR3 protein. The sample contains 43,000 or so distinct CDR3 sequences, 60% of which appear only once. This sample's RNA came from whole unsorted tissue. More than 3 cm separated this lung sample from the edge of the tumor. The sequenced sample was distant non-tumor lung tissue. The receptors stem from a man between 45 and 60 years old with non-small cell lung cancer.

Points on this clonotype: One end of the junction does not line up with germline, which may come from a read error. This chain uses TRBV11-2 with TRBJ2-3, with D uncertain. CDR1 SGHAT and CDR2 FQNNGV come from the germline V gene. CDR3 size: 15 residues. In DNA, the CDR3 is TGTGCCAGCAGCCTAATGAGCTCTGGCACAGAAACGCAGTATTTT. It is translated as CASSLMSSGTETQYF.

This clonotype was found a few times. This chain uses TRBV24-1 with TRBJ2-3; no firm D call. This CDR3 has 13 residues. Germline loops: CDR1 KGHDR, CDR2 SFDVKD. Trimming cost V 8 bases and J 6 bases, with 14 bases left between them. The CDR3 region is CATNVRTLDTQYF. For the CDR3, the DNA is TGTGCCACCAATGTGAGGACCCTCGATACGCAGTATTTT.

The chain combines TRBV11-2 with TRBJ2-3; D is perhaps TRBD2 (5 bases). CDR3 length: 15 residues. V lost 2 bases, J lost 12 bases, and 21 bases lay in between. In germline, CDR1 is SGHAT, CDR2 FQNNGV. The CDR3 DNA is TGTGCCAGCAGCTTAATGTCATCTAGCACAAGTACACAGTATTTT. Translated, it gives CASSLMSSSTSTQYF.

This chain joins TRBV6-1 and TRBJ1-4, with a possible D match to TRBD1 (5 bases). Per the germline V gene, CDR1 is MNHNS and CDR2 is SASEGT. The CDR3 sequence is 16 residues long. V was trimmed by 1 base and J by 13 bases, leaving 22 bases between them. The CDR3 is CASSEGLGGGGQRLFF. DNA for the CDR3: TGTGCCAGCAGTGAAGGGCTTGGGGGGGGAGGGCAAAGACTGTTTTTT.

As to this clonotype: Relative to the germline gene, one junction end is altered; a read error may explain this. The V gene is TRBV11-2, the J gene TRBJ2-3; D is uncertain. CDR1 and CDR2 from the germline V gene are SGHAT and FQNNGV. The CDR3 consists of 12 residues. The CDR3 coding sequence is TGTGCCTGCAGTCCAACCACAGATACGCACTATTTT. The encoded protein is CACSPTTDTHYF.